A selection of T cell receptor beta chains follows, all from one sample in a study of T cell clones after liver transplantation. Profiling relied on immunoSEQ multiplex PCR, and the TCRdb table lists in-frame clones only, not all of them. The data show some 80,000 clones, less than 90% seen once. The sample in question was CD4+ T cells from blood, obtained around 50 months after liver transplant. The receptors come from a human patient who received a liver transplant. The graft donor may be the source of some T cells. The conserved cysteine and the conserved F or W are not part of the CDR3 here. The D gene is left open where the match is weak.

J,D,V,CDR3
TRBJ2-5,TRBD2,TRBV10-3,AISPLGSGGQETQY
TRBJ2-7,-,TRBV11-2,ASSLGGSFYEQY
TRBJ2-6,-,TRBV2,ARRDGESGANVLT
TRBJ1-5,-,TRBV16,ASSLSGTLNQPQH
TRBJ1-5,-,TRBV6-6,ASSYSGADQPQH
TRBJ2-1,-,TRBV14,ASSRGTFYKQF
TRBJ1-1,-,TRBV28,ASSKVMNTEAF
TRBJ2-3,-,TRBV5-5,ASSLEHTQY
TRBJ2-2,-,TRBV5-1,ASSVVGTGELF
TRBJ2-3,TRBD2,TRBV7-9,ASSLGTSGDTQY
TRBJ1-6,TRBD1,TRBV4-3,ASSQQPGQINSPLH
TRBJ1-4,TRBD1,TRBV7-9,ASSPHRQGGEEKLF
TRBJ1-5,-,TRBV28,ASSLLGQPQH